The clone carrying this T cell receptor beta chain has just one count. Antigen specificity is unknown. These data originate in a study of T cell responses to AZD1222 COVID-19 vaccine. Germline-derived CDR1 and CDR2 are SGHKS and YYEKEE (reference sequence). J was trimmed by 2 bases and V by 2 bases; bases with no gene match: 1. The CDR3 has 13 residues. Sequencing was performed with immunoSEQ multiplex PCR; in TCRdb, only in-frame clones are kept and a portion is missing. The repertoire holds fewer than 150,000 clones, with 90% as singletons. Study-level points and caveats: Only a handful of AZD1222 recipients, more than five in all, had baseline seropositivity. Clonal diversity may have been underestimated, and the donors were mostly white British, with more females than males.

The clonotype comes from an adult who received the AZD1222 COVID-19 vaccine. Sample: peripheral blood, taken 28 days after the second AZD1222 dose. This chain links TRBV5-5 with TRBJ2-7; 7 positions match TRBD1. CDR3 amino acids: CASSFGTAYEQYF. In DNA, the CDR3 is TGTGCCAGCAGCTTTGGGACAGCCTACGAGCAGTACTTC.